This T cell receptor (beta chain) was sequenced in a study of blood T cell repertoires in COVID-19. Source study methods: Amplified reference gene primers provided the basis for estimating nucleated cell counts. The table came from immunoSEQ multiplex PCR; TCRdb's copy has only in-frame clones and leaves some out. V, J and clone size derive from that table, while D and trimming were established from the DNA sequence. In the table there are about 230,000 clones, 83% of which are singletons. Germline V gene data show CDR1 as SGHRS and CDR2 as YFSETQ. The junction had 4 bases not matched to a gene; V was cut back by 4 bases and J by 4 bases. This CDR3 comprises 15 residues.

The sequence derives from a woman aged 25 to 39 with COVID-19, enrolled during active disease. The chain combines TRBV5-1 with TRBJ2-2, with TRBD1 identical over 10 bases. Sample: peripheral blood. The CDR3 bases are TGCGCCAGCAGCCCACGGACAGGGGGCACCGGGGAGCTGTTTTTT. Residues: CASSPRTGGTGELFF.